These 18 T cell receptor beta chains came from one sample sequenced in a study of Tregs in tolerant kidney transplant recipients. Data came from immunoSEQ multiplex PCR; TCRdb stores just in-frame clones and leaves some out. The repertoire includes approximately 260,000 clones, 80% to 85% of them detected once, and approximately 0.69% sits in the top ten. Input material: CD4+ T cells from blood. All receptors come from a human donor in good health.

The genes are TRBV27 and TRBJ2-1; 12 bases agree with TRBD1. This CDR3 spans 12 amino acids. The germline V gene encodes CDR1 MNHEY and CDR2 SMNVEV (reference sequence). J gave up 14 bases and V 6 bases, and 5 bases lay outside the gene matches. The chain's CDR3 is CASRGTGGWEFF. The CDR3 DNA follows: TGTGCCAGCAGGGGGACAGGGGGCTGGGAGTTCTTC.

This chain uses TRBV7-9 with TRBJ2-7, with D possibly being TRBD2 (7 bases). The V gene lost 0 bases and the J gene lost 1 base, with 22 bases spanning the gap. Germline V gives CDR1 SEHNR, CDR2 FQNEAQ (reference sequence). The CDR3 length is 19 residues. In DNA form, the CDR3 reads TGTGCCAGCAGCTTAGCCGGGAGGTCCTCCAGGGGAGTATCCTACGAGCAGTACTTC. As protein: CASSLAGRSSRGVSYEQYF.

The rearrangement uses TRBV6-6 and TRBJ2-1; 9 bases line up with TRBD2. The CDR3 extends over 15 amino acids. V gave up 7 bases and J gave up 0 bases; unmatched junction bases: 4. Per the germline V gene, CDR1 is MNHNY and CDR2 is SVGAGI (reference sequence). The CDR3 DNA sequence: TGTGCCAGCATCCTTAGCGGGGGCTCCTACAATGAGCAGTTCTTC. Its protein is CASILSGGSYNEQFF.

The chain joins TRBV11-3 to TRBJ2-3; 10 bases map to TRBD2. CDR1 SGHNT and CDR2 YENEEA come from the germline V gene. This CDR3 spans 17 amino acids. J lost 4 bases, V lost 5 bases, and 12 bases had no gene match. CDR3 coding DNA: TGTGCCAGCAGCCTCTCCGGGACTAGCGACCCAGCAGATACGCAGTATTTT. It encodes CASSLSGTSDPADTQYF.

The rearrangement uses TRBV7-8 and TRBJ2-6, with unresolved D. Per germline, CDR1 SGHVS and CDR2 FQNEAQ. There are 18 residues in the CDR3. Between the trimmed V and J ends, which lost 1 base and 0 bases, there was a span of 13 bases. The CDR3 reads CASSLGTASRSGANVLTF. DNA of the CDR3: TGTGCCAGCAGCTTAGGGACGGCCAGCCGCTCTGGGGCCAACGTCCTGACTTTC.

The CDR3 region is CASRSSGSSGANVLTF. The CDR3 DNA follows: TGCGCCAGCAGGAGTAGCGGGAGCTCTGGGGCCAACGTCCTGACTTTC. This chain uses TRBV10-2 with TRBJ2-6, with 9 bases aligning to TRBD2. The junction had 3 bases not matched to a gene; V was cut back by 6 bases and J by 0 bases. CDR3 length equals 16 residues. Germline assignment: CDR1 WSHSY and CDR2 SAAADI.

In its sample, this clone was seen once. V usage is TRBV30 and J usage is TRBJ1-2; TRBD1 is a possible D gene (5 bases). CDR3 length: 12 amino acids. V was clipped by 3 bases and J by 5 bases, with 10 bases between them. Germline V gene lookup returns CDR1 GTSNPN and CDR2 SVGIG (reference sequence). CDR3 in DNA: TGTGCCTGGAGCGGGGGGACTTATGGCTACACCTTC. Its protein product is CAWSGGTYGYTF.

CDR3 sequence (DNA): TGTGCCAGCAGCTTGGGGCCGGGAGGCCCGGGAAATGAGCAGTTCTTC. This encodes CASSLGPGGPGNEQFF. The chain recombines TRBV5-4 with TRBJ2-1; the match to TRBD2 covers 7 bases. V dropped 0 bases and J dropped 7; count of bases not matched to a gene: 10. The length of the CDR3 is 16 residues. CDR1 is SGHNT, CDR2 YYREEE, per germline (reference sequence).

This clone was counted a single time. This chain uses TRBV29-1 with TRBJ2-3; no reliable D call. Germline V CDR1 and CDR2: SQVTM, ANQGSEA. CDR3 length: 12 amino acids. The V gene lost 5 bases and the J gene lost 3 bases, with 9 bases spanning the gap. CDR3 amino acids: CSVSDGTDTQYF. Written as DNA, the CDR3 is TGCAGCGTTTCGGACGGGACAGATACGCAGTATTTT.

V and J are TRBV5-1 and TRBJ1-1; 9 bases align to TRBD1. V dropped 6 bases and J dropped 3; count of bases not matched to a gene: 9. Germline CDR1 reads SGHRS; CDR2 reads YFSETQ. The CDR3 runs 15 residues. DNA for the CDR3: TGCGCCAGCAAGGACAGGGGTGTGCTGGACACTGAAGCTTTCTTT. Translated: CASKDRGVLDTEAFF.

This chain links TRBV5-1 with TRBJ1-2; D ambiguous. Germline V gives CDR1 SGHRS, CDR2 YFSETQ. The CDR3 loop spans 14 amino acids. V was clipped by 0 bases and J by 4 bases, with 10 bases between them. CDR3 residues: CASSLDPTGYGYTF. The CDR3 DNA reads TGCGCCAGCAGCTTGGACCCAACCGGCTATGGCTACACCTTC.

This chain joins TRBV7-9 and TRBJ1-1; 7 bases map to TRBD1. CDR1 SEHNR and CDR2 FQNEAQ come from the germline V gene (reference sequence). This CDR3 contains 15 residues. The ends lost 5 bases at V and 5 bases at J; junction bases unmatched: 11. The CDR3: CASSNYDRDGTEAFF. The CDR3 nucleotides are TGTGCCAGCAGCAACTACGACAGGGATGGAACTGAAGCTTTCTTT.

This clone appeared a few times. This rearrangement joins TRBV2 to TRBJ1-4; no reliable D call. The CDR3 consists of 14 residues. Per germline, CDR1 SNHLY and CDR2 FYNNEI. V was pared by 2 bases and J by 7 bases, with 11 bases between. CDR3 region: CASSELGLGEKLFF. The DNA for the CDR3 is TGTGCCAGCAGTGAATTGGGGTTGGGTGAAAAACTGTTTTTT. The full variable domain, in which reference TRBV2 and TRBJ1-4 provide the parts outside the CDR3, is EPEVTQTPSHQVTQMGQEVILRCVPISNHLYFYWYRQILGQKVEFLVSFYNNEISEKSEIFDDQFSVERPDGSNFTLKIRSTKLEDSAMYFCASSELGLGEKLFFGSGTQLSVL.

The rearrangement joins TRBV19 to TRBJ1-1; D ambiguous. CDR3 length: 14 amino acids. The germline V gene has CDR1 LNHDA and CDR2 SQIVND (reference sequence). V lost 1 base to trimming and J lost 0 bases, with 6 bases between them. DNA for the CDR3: TGTGCCAGTAGTATAGTAGCGCTGAACACTGAAGCTTTCTTT. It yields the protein CASSIVALNTEAFF.

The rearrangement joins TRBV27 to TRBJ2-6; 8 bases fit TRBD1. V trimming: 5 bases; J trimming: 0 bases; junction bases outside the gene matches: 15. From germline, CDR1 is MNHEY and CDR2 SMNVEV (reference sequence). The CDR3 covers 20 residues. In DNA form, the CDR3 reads TGTGCCAGCAGTAGCTCCTCGTCCGGGACAGGACCCTCTGGGGCCAACGTCCTGACTTTC. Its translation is CASSSSSSGTGPSGANVLTF.

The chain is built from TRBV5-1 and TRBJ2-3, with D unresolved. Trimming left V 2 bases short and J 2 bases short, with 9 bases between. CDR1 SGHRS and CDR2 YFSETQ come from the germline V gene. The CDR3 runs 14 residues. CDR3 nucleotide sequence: TGCGCCAGCAGCTTCAGTGCTATCACAGATACGCAGTATTTT. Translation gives CASSFSAITDTQYF. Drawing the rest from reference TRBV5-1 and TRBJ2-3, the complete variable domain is KAGVTQTPRYLIKTRGQQVTLSCSPISGHRSVSWYQQTPGQGLQFLFEYFSETQRNKGNFPGRFSGRQFSNSRSEMNVSTLELGDSALYLCASSFSAITDTQYFGPGTRLTVL.

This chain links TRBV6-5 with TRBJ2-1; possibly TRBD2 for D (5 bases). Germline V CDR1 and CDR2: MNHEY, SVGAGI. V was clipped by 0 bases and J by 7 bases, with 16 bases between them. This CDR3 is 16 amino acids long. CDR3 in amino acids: CASSYSRTQETNEQFF. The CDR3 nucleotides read TGTGCCAGCAGTTACTCGAGGACTCAAGAAACGAATGAGCAGTTCTTC.

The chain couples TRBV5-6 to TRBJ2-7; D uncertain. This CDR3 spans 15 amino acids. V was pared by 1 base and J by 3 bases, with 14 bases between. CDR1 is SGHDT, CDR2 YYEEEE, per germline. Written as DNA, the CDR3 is TGTGCCAGCAGCTTGAAGGGTGCTCGACTCTACGAGCAGTACTTC. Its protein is CASSLKGARLYEQYF.